Following are 15 T cell receptor beta chains from one sample sequenced in a study of T cell responses to AZD1222 COVID-19 vaccine. Clones were sequenced by immunoSEQ multiplex PCR, and TCRdb holds only the in-frame ones, with some missing. The sample yields over 110,000 clones, 90% seen once. This specimen consisted of peripheral blood, obtained 28 days after the second AZD1222 dose. Every receptor here comes from an adult who received the AZD1222 COVID-19 vaccine.

The chain employs TRBV10-3 and TRBJ2-2, with TRBD2 matching over 10 bases. Germline CDR1 and CDR2: ENHRY and SYGVKD. The CDR3 runs to 15 residues. V gave up 8 bases and J gave up 5 bases; unmatched junction bases: 8. For the CDR3, the DNA is TGTGCCATCGGGGCCGGGACTAGCGTAACCGGGGAGCTGTTTTTT. It specifies CAIGAGTSVTGELFF.

V is TRBV7-9 and J is TRBJ2-3, with a possible D match to TRBD2 (6 bases). V lost 5 bases to trimming and J lost 3 bases, with 15 bases between them. From germline, CDR1 is SEHNR and CDR2 FQNEAQ (reference sequence). This CDR3 is built from 15 residues. In nucleotides, the CDR3 is TGTGCCAGCAGCATCGGGGACTTTTCAACAGATACGCAGTATTTT. It encodes CASSIGDFSTDTQYF.

This chain links TRBV28 with TRBJ1-2, with 7 nucleotides matching TRBD1. Germline loops: CDR1 MDHEN, CDR2 SYDVKM. The CDR3 has 16 residues. V lost 6 bases to trimming and J lost 2 bases; unmatched junction nucleotides: 12. CDR3 loop: CASRAGFGTANYGYTF. The CDR3 DNA reads TGTGCCAGCAGAGCGGGGTTCGGGACAGCAAACTATGGCTACACCTTC.

V and J are TRBV5-1 and TRBJ1-6; D not resolved. The CDR3 sequence is 14 residues long. Per the germline V gene, CDR1 is SGHRS and CDR2 is YFSETQ. V shed 0 bases and J shed 9 bases, with 10 bases lying between them. The CDR3 sequence is CASSLGDLGSPLHF. The CDR3 DNA reads TGCGCCAGCAGCTTGGGAGACTTGGGTTCACCCCTCCACTTT.

The chain is built from TRBV29-1 and TRBJ2-2; tentatively, D is TRBD1 (5 bases). This CDR3 has 14 amino acids. Trimming left V 4 bases short and J 3 bases short, with 12 bases between. The germline V gene encodes CDR1 SQVTM and CDR2 ANQGSEA. In nucleotides, the CDR3 is TGCAGCGTTGCGGGCAGGGTGGACACCGGGGAGCTGTTTTTT. This sequence encodes CSVAGRVDTGELFF.

V and J are TRBV3-1 (or the pseudogene TRBV3-2) and TRBJ1-1; possible D gene TRBD1, 5 bases. CDR1 is LGHDT and CDR2 is YNNKEL in the germline V gene (reference sequence). The CDR3 is 15 amino acids. Trimming stripped 1 base from V and 6 bases from J, with 15 bases between. The CDR3 reads CASSQGPGGLAEAFF. DNA of the CDR3: TGTGCCAGCAGCCAAGGACCGGGGGGTTTGGCTGAAGCTTTCTTT.

V gene TRBV30 combines with J gene TRBJ2-1; tentatively, D is TRBD2 (7 bases). CDR3 size: 15 residues. V was shortened by 0 bases and J by 0 bases, with 9 bases between the two germline ends. The V gene's germline CDR1 is GTSNPN and CDR2 SVGIG (reference sequence). In DNA form, the CDR3 reads TGTGCCTGGAGTGTAGGGGGGGCCTCCTACAATGAGCAGTTCTTC. It codes for CAWSVGGASYNEQFF.

The chain employs TRBV7-9 and TRBJ1-5, with 8 bases matching TRBD1. Germline V gives CDR1 SEHNR, CDR2 FQNEAQ (reference sequence). J lost 3 bases, V lost 1 base, and 2 bases had no gene match. The CDR3 spans 15 residues. The CDR3 bases are TGTGCCAGCAGCTTAGGACAGGGGATCAATCAGCCCCAGCATTTT. The encoded protein is CASSLGQGINQPQHF.

The J gene is TRBJ1-2, the V gene TRBV6-5; D gene unclear. Deletions cut 0 bases from V and 7 bases from J, with 15 bases between. The germline V gene encodes CDR1 MNHEY and CDR2 SVGAGI. The CDR3 extends over 15 amino acids. The CDR3 loop reads CASSYSWEVGTGYTF. Written as DNA, the CDR3 is TGTGCCAGCAGTTACTCGTGGGAGGTTGGAACTGGCTACACCTTC.

The rearrangement uses TRBV30 and TRBJ2-7; 11 nucleotides match TRBD1. The CDR3 sequence is 14 residues long. Germline CDR1 and CDR2: GTSNPN and SVGIG (reference sequence). The V and J ends lost 2 bases and 4 bases, in that order; junction bases with no gene match: 4. In DNA, the CDR3 is TGTGCCTGGAGTAAGGACAGGGGGCTTTACGAGCAGTACTTC. Residues: CAWSKDRGLYEQYF.

The chain uses TRBV9 and TRBJ2-1, with TRBD2 matching 8 bases. V lost 4 bases and J lost 4; bases outside the gene matches: 13. The germline gives CDR1 SGDLS, CDR2 YYNGEE. The CDR3 spans 17 residues. CDR3 DNA: TGTGCCAGCAGCACCCTGGGGCGGGGGGCTACATACAATGAGCAGTTCTTC. The encoded protein is CASSTLGRGATYNEQFF.

V gene TRBV7-2 combines with J gene TRBJ1-3; D is uncertain. CDR1 is SGHTA and CDR2 is FQGNSA in the germline V gene. This CDR3 comprises 16 residues. V was trimmed by 2 bases and J by 3 bases, leaving 14 bases between them. The CDR3 sequence is CASSLSQARGGNTIYF. CDR3 in DNA: TGTGCCAGCAGCTTAAGTCAAGCGCGCGGTGGAAACACCATATATTTT.

The CDR3 region is CASSSSREQFF. CDR3 bases: TGTGCCAGCAGCTCCTCCCGCGAGCAGTTCTTC. This chain connects TRBV7-3 to TRBJ2-1; D unresolved. Germline values: CDR1 SGHTA, CDR2 FQGTGA. The CDR3 sequence is 11 residues long. Trimming left V 4 bases short and J 10 bases short, with 8 bases between.

This clone was recorded once. The chain joins TRBV4-3 to TRBJ2-7; 11 bases align to TRBD2. Germline loops: CDR1 LGHNA, CDR2 YSLEER. V lost 2 bases to trimming and J lost 3 bases; unmatched junction nucleotides: 3. The CDR3 covers 15 residues. Here the CDR3 reads CASSQLAGGFYEQYF. CDR3 coding DNA: TGCGCCAGCAGCCAACTAGCGGGAGGCTTCTACGAGCAGTACTTC.

The rearrangement joins TRBV18 to TRBJ1-1; D is ambiguous. Germline CDR1 and CDR2: KGHSH and LQKENI. Trimming took off 6 bases at V and 5 bases at J, with 16 bases between the two ends. CDR3 length equals 14 residues. The CDR3: CASSRAPGGTEAFF. The CDR3 DNA is TGTGCCAGCTCCCGAGCACCGGGCGGAACTGAAGCTTTCTTT.